A single sample gave rise to the 23 T cell receptor beta chains below, sequenced in a study of human T cells and chemical hapten exposure. Using its own MiXCR run on the RACE reads, TCRdb lists one record per CDR3 protein. The sample lists fewer than 80,000 distinct CDR3 sequences, approximately 10% occurring once. The time point here: patch test 3, about 24 weeks after DPC sensitization. The treatment was: therapeutic diphenylcyclopropenone sensitization with weekly scalp DPC. The source was whole blood, collected in connection with sensitization to the hapten diphenylcyclopropenone (DPC). The receptors here all came from a woman aged 25 to 39 with alopecia areata. Some clones in this sample may be carry-over from other donors' samples.

The chain has TRBV10-3 and TRBJ1-1, with unresolved D. The V and J ends lost 6 bases and 0 bases respectively, with 8 bases between them. Germline V gene sequence: CDR1 ENHRY, CDR2 SYGVKD. This CDR3 comprises 13 residues. This chain's CDR3 is CAIRETLNTEAFF. The DNA of the CDR3 is TGTGCCATCAGGGAGACGCTGAACACTGAAGCTTTCTTT.

In its sample, this clonotype was seen many times. CDR3 DNA: TGTGCCAGCAGTGAAGAGGGCTCAGGGGGCAGCTATGGCTACACCTTC. Amino acids: CASSEEGSGGSYGYTF. This chain joins TRBV2 and TRBJ1-2; 8 bases are a match to TRBD1. After removal of 1 base from V and 4 bases from J, the junction contained 8 bases not matched to a gene. The germline gives CDR1 SNHLY, CDR2 FYNNEI. CDR3 length equals 16 residues. The complete variable domain, with remaining parts taken from reference TRBV2 and TRBJ1-2, reads EPEVTQTPSHQVTQMGQEVILRCVPISNHLYFYWYRQILGQKVEFLVSFYNNEISEKSEIFDDQFSVERPDGSNFTLKIRSTKLEDSAMYFCASSEEGSGGSYGYTFGSGTRLTVV.

At least ten counts were recorded for this clonotype. This chain uses TRBV7-2 with TRBJ1-1; D uncertain. Trimming shortened V by 1 base and J by 6 bases, and 18 bases separated the two germline ends. The germline V gene has CDR1 SGHTA and CDR2 FQGNSA. The CDR3 sequence is 16 residues long. CDR3 sequence: CASSLGPTRSSAEAFF. The DNA for the CDR3 is TGTGCCAGCAGCTTAGGACCGACTCGGTCGAGCGCTGAAGCTTTCTTT.

This clonotype was counted many times. The gene calls are TRBV7-2 and TRBJ2-7; 9 bases match TRBD2. The V gene's germline CDR1 is SGHTA and CDR2 FQGNSA. The junction had 10 bases not matched to a gene; V was cut back by 1 base and J by 6 bases. This CDR3 spans 16 amino acids. CDR3 region: CASSLGVGRGGFEQYF. CDR3 sequence (DNA): TGTGCCAGCAGCTTAGGAGTAGGGCGGGGGGGGTTCGAGCAGTACTTC.

The table lists this clonotype with many counts. The chain carries TRBV4-3 and TRBJ2-2; D might be TRBD2 (6 bases). The V end was cut by 3 bases, the J end by 1 base, with 12 bases between. Germline V gene data show CDR1 as LGHNA and CDR2 as YSLEER. The length of the CDR3 is 16 residues. The CDR3 reads CASSQDSGGNTGELFF. The CDR3 DNA follows: TGCGCCAGCAGCCAGGATAGCGGAGGGAACACCGGGGAGCTGTTTTTT.

This clonotype showed up just a few times. CDR3 coding DNA: TGTGCCAGCAGCTTAGCGTTCGGGAATGAAAAACTGTTTTTT. This sequence encodes CASSLAFGNEKLFF. This chain uses TRBV7-2 with TRBJ1-4; D is uncertain. Trimming pared 0 bases from V and 5 bases from J, leaving 7 bases between. Germline-derived CDR1 and CDR2 are SGHTA and FQGNSA. The CDR3 runs 14 residues.

V and J are TRBV9 and TRBJ2-7; 8 bases fit TRBD1. Germline values: CDR1 SGDLS, CDR2 YYNGEE. J was trimmed by 4 bases and V by 4 bases; bases with no gene match: 10. The CDR3 runs to 15 residues. CDR3 amino acids: CASSPYDRGFYEQYF. In DNA, the CDR3 is TGTGCCAGCAGCCCTTACGACAGGGGTTTTTACGAGCAGTACTTC.

The chain recombines TRBV10-3 with TRBJ1-5; weak D call: TRBD1 (5 bases). Germline CDR1 and CDR2: ENHRY and SYGVKD. Trimming removed 9 bases at V and 0 bases at J, with 9 bases between. The CDR3 covers 13 residues. Here the CDR3 reads CAMRGSSNQPQHF. The CDR3 DNA reads TGTGCCATGAGGGGCAGTAGCAATCAGCCCCAGCATTTT.

Only a few counts were recorded for this clonotype. The rearrangement uses TRBV20-1 and TRBJ2-7, with D uncertain. V gave up 0 bases and J gave up 2 bases, with 11 bases separating them. The CDR3 extends over 14 amino acids. Germline V lookup: CDR1 DFQATT, CDR2 SNEGSKA (reference sequence). CDR3 residues: CSARDQSSTYEQYF. The CDR3 nucleotides are TGCAGTGCTAGAGATCAAAGCTCAACCTACGAGCAGTACTTC.

This chain joins TRBV29-1 and TRBJ2-5; D may match TRBD1 or TRBD2 (5 bases each). The CDR3 spans 10 residues. Between the trimmed V and J ends, which lost 4 bases and 5 bases, there was a span of 5 bases. Per germline, CDR1 SQVTM and CDR2 ANQGSEA. In DNA, the CDR3 is TGCAGCGTTGGGGGGGAGACCCAGTACTTC. Protein: CSVGGETQYF.

This sequence joins TRBV11-3 and TRBJ2-5; TRBD2 might be the D (5 bases). This CDR3 is 11 amino acids long. From germline, CDR1 is SGHNT and CDR2 YENEEA. The V and J ends lost 6 bases and 10 bases respectively, with 12 bases between them. The CDR3 loop is CASSSGLDQYF. CDR3 nucleotide sequence: TGTGCCAGCAGTTCGGGGTTGGACCAGTACTTC.

The gene calls are TRBV7-3 and TRBJ1-1; possibly TRBD1 for D (5 bases). The length of the CDR3 is 14 residues. Trimming stripped 6 bases from V and 3 bases from J, with 14 bases between. The germline CDR1 and CDR2 sequences are SGHTA and FQGTGA. DNA of the CDR3: TGTGCCAGCAGGGAAGATGGCAGGGACACTGAAGCTTTCTTT. It specifies CASREDGRDTEAFF. The full variable domain, completed using reference TRBV7-3 and TRBJ1-1, is GAGVSQTPSNKVTEKGKYVELRCDPISGHTALYWYRQSLGQGPEFLIYFQGTGAADDSGLPNDRFFAVRPEGSVSTLKIQRTERGDSAVYLCASREDGRDTEAFFGQGTRLTVV.

This clonotype was recorded a few times. The V and J genes are TRBV6-1 and TRBJ2-3; TRBD1 aligns across 9 bases. This CDR3 spans 16 amino acids. The germline gives CDR1 MNHNS, CDR2 SASEGT. Trimming removed 4 bases from V and 2 bases from J; junction bases left unmatched: 7. In DNA form, the CDR3 reads TGTGCCAGCAGTGCCGGGACAGGGACGCTCACAGATACGCAGTATTTT. This sequence encodes CASSAGTGTLTDTQYF.

This clonotype was counted a few times. The genes are TRBV2 and TRBJ1-1; TRBD1 agrees at 7 bases. Germline CDR1 is SNHLY and CDR2 is FYNNEI. CDR3 size: 13 residues. V lost 4 bases, J lost 4 bases, and 3 bases stayed unmatched. CDR3 in amino acids: CASSVGQATEAFF. For the CDR3, the DNA is TGTGCCAGCAGTGTTGGACAGGCCACTGAAGCTTTCTTT. Full variable domain (missing parts from reference TRBV2 and TRBJ1-1): EPEVTQTPSHQVTQMGQEVILRCVPISNHLYFYWYRQILGQKVEFLVSFYNNEISEKSEIFDDQFSVERPDGSNFTLKIRSTKLEDSAMYFCASSVGQATEAFFGQGTRLTVV.

This clonotype has a count of ten or more. The gene calls are TRBV29-1 and TRBJ2-7, with TRBD2 identical over 7 bases. The CDR3 runs to 12 residues. V was clipped by 5 bases and J by 6 bases; unmatched bases: 7. Germline V CDR1 and CDR2: SQVTM, ANQGSEA. CDR3 DNA: TGCAGCGTTCCAGGACTAGTAGGCGAGCAGTACTTC. Amino acid sequence: CSVPGLVGEQYF.

This chain joins TRBV6-7 and TRBJ2-3; unclear D gene. TRBV6-7 is annotated as an ORF whose role is uncertain. V lost 5 bases and J lost 5, with 8 bases in between. The CDR3 has 12 residues. The CDR3 bases are TGTGCCAGCAGTACCGGGTTAGATACGCAGTATTTT. Translation: CASSTGLDTQYF.

The chain couples TRBV7-2 to TRBJ2-5; 8 nucleotides agree with TRBD2. Germline V gene data show CDR1 as SGHTA and CDR2 as FQGNSA. Trimming cost V 5 bases and J 3 bases; bases outside gene matches: 8. This CDR3 is built from 15 residues. CDR3 loop: CASSPGSGGKETQYF. The CDR3 DNA is TGTGCCAGCAGCCCGGGGAGCGGGGGAAAAGAGACCCAGTACTTC. Based on the CDR3 plus reference TRBV7-2 and TRBJ2-5, the full variable domain is GAGVSQSPSNKVTEKGKDVELRCDPISGHTALYWYRQSLGQGLEFLIYFQGNSAPDKSGLPSDRFSAERTGGSVSTLTIQRTQQEDSAVYLCASSPGSGGKETQYFGPGTRLLVL.

This chain links TRBV5-1 with TRBJ2-1; D unresolved. V lost 0 bases and J lost 5, with 6 bases in between. Per germline, CDR1 SGHRS and CDR2 YFSETQ. The CDR3 is 13 residues long. The CDR3 nucleotides are TGCGCCAGCAGCTTGGAAAGGAACAATGAGCAGTTCTTC. Residues: CASSLERNNEQFF.

V and J are TRBV18 and TRBJ2-3, with TRBD2 as a possible D gene (5 bases). The germline V and J ends were trimmed by 2 bases and 5 bases, with 14 bases remaining between them. Germline lookup yields CDR1 KGHSH and CDR2 LQKENI. The CDR3 covers 15 residues. The CDR3 here is CASSPGAGLGDTQYF. CDR3 nucleotide sequence: TGTGCCAGCTCACCAGGCGCGGGCCTGGGAGATACGCAGTATTTT.

V usage is TRBV6-5 and J usage is TRBJ2-7, with D possibly being TRBD1 (6 bases). Trimming stripped 6 bases from V and 0 bases from J, with 9 bases between. The CDR3 is 13 amino acids. Germline V lookup: CDR1 MNHEY, CDR2 SVGAGI. CDR3: CASSRDNSYEQYF. CDR3 bases: TGTGCCAGCAGCCGGGACAACTCCTACGAGCAGTACTTC.

V is TRBV18 and J is TRBJ2-7; TRBD1 aligns across 9 bases. The V segment lost 1 base and the J segment 5 bases; nucleotides outside the gene matches: 0. This CDR3 is built from 13 residues. From germline, CDR1 is KGHSH and CDR2 LQKENI. The CDR3 loop is CASSPRTGDEQYF. As DNA, the CDR3 is TGTGCCAGCTCACCACGGACAGGGGACGAGCAGTACTTC. Combining the CDR3 with reference TRBV18 and TRBJ2-7 gives the whole variable domain NAGVMQNPRHLVRRRGQEARLRCSPMKGHSHVYWYRQLPEEGLKFMVYLQKENIIDESGMPKERFSAEFPKEGPSILRIQQVVRGDSAAYFCASSPRTGDEQYFGPGTRLTVT.

This clonotype was picked up many times. DNA of the CDR3: TGCAGTGGTCTCAGAGGGACCGCCCCAGATACGCAGTATTTT. As protein: CSGLRGTAPDTQYF. The V gene is TRBV20-1, the J gene TRBJ2-3; tentatively, D is TRBD1 or TRBD2 (5 bases each). CDR3 length: 14 residues. The V gene lost 7 bases and the J gene lost 4 bases, with 18 bases spanning the gap. Germline CDR1 reads DFQATT; CDR2 reads SNEGSKA (reference sequence).

At least ten counts were recorded for this clonotype. The CDR3 DNA sequence: TGCGCCAGCAGCCAAGATGATAGGGTGGCTGAAGCTTTCTTT. It codes for CASSQDDRVAEAFF. The chain couples TRBV4-3 to TRBJ1-1; D is unclear. Germline CDR1 is LGHNA and CDR2 is YSLEER. The CDR3 spans 14 residues. V was trimmed by 0 bases and J by 6 bases, leaving 11 bases between them.